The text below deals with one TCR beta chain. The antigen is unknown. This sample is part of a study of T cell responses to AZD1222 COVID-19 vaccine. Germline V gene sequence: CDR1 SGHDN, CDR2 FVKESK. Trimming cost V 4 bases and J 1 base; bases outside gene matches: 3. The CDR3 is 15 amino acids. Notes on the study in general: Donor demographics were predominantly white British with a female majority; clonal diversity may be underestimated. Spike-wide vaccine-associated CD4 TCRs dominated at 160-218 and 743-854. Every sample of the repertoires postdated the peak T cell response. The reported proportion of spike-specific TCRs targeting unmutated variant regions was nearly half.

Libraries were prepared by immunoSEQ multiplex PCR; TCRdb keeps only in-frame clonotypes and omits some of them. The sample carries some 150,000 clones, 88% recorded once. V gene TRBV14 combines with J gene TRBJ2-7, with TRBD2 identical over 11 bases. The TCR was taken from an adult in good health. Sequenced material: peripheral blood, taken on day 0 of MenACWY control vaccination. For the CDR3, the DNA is TGTGCCAGCAGCCCTCCTAGCGGGAGGTCCTACGAGCAGTACTTC. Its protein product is CASSPPSGRSYEQYF.